A selection of T cell receptor beta chains follows, all from one sample in a study of blood T cell repertoires in COVID-19. The protocol was immunoSEQ multiplex PCR, while the TCRdb copy is restricted to in-frame clones and leaves out a portion. The sample contains more than 60,000 clones, roughly nine tenths of which appear only once. The sample taken for sequencing was peripheral blood. The receptors come from a woman of 80 years or more with active or convalescent COVID-19. The CDR3 runs from the conserved cysteine through the conserved F or W. D genes are given only for firm matches. Rows give clone size only sometimes, using once, few, many, or a class for an expanded clone.

j_call d_call clone_size v_call cdr3_aa cdr3_nt
TRBJ2-2 . once TRBV19 CASSSIFRWNTGELFF TGTGCCAGTAGTTCTATCTTTCGATGGAACACCGGGGAGCTGTTTTTT
TRBJ1-5 . . TRBV7-2 CASSLDRARQPQHF TGTGCCAGCAGCTTAGACAGGGCCAGGCAGCCCCAGCATTTT
TRBJ2-2 . . TRBV7-9 CASSLRGGGTGELFF TGTGCCAGCAGCTTAAGAGGTGGTGGCACCGGGGAGCTGTTTTTT
TRBJ2-7 TRBD1 once TRBV7-2 CASSSNLGTGRYEQYF TGTGCCAGCAGCTCCAATCTCGGGACAGGGCGCTACGAGCAGTACTTC
TRBJ2-1 . . TRBV5-1 CASSPPRGAAYNEQFF TGCGCCAGCAGCCCACCCCGAGGTGCTGCCTACAATGAGCAGTTCTTC
TRBJ1-2 . . TRBV2 CASSDTGLGYTF TGTGCCAGCAGTGACACAGGGTTAGGCTACACCTTC
TRBJ1-2 . . TRBV6-5 CASSYSARQYGYTF TGTGCCAGCAGTTACTCTGCCCGACAATATGGCTACACCTTC
TRBJ1-1 TRBD1 . TRBV19 CASSMRGLREAFF TGTGCCAGTAGTATGAGGGGGCTCCGTGAAGCTTTCTTT
TRBJ2-4 . . TRBV18 CASSLSGSGAKNIQYF TGTGCCAGCTCACTCTCTGGGAGCGGGGCCAAAAACATTCAGTACTTC
TRBJ1-2 TRBD1 . TRBV2 CASTTGGYGYTF TGTGCCAGCACGACAGGGGGCTATGGCTACACCTTC
TRBJ2-3 TRBD2 once TRBV7-9 CASSRGTSGVTDTQYF TGTGCCAGCAGTCGGGGGACTAGCGGGGTCACAGATACGCAGTATTTT
TRBJ2-5 . . TRBV7-2 CASSLVGGGVGAQYF TGTGCCAGCAGCTTAGTAGGCGGAGGGGTGGGTGCCCAGTACTTC
TRBJ1-3 . . TRBV30 CAWGALTSGGNTIYF TGTGCCTGGGGGGCTTTAACGTCGGGAGGAAACACCATATATTTT
TRBJ2-5 TRBD2 . TRBV7-2 CASSLAGGGVETQYF TGTGCCAGCAGCTTAGCGGGCGGGGGGGTTGAGACCCAGTACTTC
TRBJ2-3 TRBD1 . TRBV4-2 CASSGQGGTDTQYF TGTGCCAGCAGTGGACAGGGCGGCACAGATACGCAGTATTTT
TRBJ2-3 TRBD2 . TRBV28 CASPRGTSGGAHLDTQYF TGTGCCAGCCCCCGCGGGACTAGCGGGGGGGCCCACCTAGATACGCAGTATTTT
TRBJ1-6 . . TRBV5-1 CASSPSRGDSYNSPLHF TGCGCCAGCAGCCCGAGCAGGGGAGACTCCTATAATTCACCCCTCCACTTT
TRBJ2-1 TRBD1 . TRBV7-2 CASSLGTGNEQFF TGTGCCAGCAGCTTAGGGACAGGGAATGAGCAGTTCTTC
TRBJ1-5 . . TRBV7-2 CASSIGSQPQHF TGTGCCAGCAGCATAGGTAGCCAGCCCCAGCATTTT
TRBJ2-2 TRBD1 . TRBV30 CAWSDWGTGAGELFF TGTGCCTGGAGTGACTGGGGCACAGGGGCCGGGGAGCTGTTTTTT
TRBJ1-1 . . TRBV19 CASSARGVVAEAFF TGTGCCAGTAGTGCCAGGGGTGTTGTGGCTGAAGCTTTCTTT
TRBJ2-7 TRBD2 . TRBV30 CAGRTSGSYEQYF TGTGCCGGGCGGACTAGCGGCAGCTACGAGCAGTACTTC
TRBJ2-6 . once TRBV5-4 CASSLNRGSGANVLTF TGTGCCAGCAGCTTAAACCGGGGCTCTGGGGCCAACGTCCTGACTTTC
TRBJ2-2 TRBD1 . TRBV27 CASSLSGQGGTGELFF TGTGCCAGCAGTTTATCGGGACAGGGGGGCACCGGGGAGCTGTTTTTT
TRBJ1-2 TRBD1 . TRBV4-1 CASSQGTGGLSGYTF TGCGCCAGCAGCCAGGGAACAGGGGGCCTAAGTGGCTACACCTTC
TRBJ1-2 . . TRBV5-1 CASSLQGSPGYTF TGCGCCAGCAGCCTACAGGGCTCTCCTGGCTACACCTTC
TRBJ1-1 TRBD1 . TRBV5-1 CASSLSGGNTEAFF TGCGCCAGCAGCTTGTCAGGGGGGAACACTGAAGCTTTCTTT
TRBJ2-5 TRBD2 . TRBV6-5 CASRVGGEETQYF TGTGCCAGTCGGGTGGGAGGGGAAGAGACCCAGTACTTC
TRBJ2-2 TRBD2 . TRBV29-1 CSSQAGDTGELFF TGCAGCTCCCAGGCGGGGGACACCGGGGAGCTGTTTTTT
TRBJ2-3 . . TRBV6-5 CASSTRSGDTQYF TGTGCCAGCAGTACACGATCTGGAGATACGCAGTATTTT
TRBJ2-5 TRBD1 . TRBV7-3 CASSSTGGFGTQYF TGTGCCAGCAGCTCCACAGGGGGATTCGGGACCCAGTACTTC
TRBJ2-2 TRBD1 once TRBV7-8 CASSLLEGQMNTGELFF TGTGCCAGCAGCTTACTTGAGGGACAGATGAACACCGGGGAGCTGTTTTTT
TRBJ1-2 . once TRBV7-9 CASSLAGGENYGYTF TGTGCCAGCAGCTTAGCCGGAGGGGAAAACTATGGCTACACCTTC
TRBJ2-1 TRBD1 . TRBV7-2 CASSYRDRGRLEQFF TGTGCCAGCAGCTACCGGGACAGGGGGCGCCTTGAGCAGTTCTTC
TRBJ1-6 . . TRBV7-8 CASSSGEGFYNSPLHF TGTGCCAGCAGCTCGGGGGAGGGTTTCTATAATTCACCCCTCCACTTT
TRBJ2-5 . once TRBV6-2/TRBV6-3 CASSSFAGSQETQYF TGTGCCAGCAGCTCATTTGCGGGTTCTCAAGAGACCCAGTACTTC
TRBJ1-1 TRBD1 . TRBV27 CASSFIGTANTEAFF TGTGCCAGCAGTTTTATAGGGACAGCGAACACTGAAGCTTTCTTT
TRBJ2-3 . . TRBV6-6 CASSRTGDTQYF TGTGCCAGCAGCCGGACTGGGGATACGCAGTATTTT
TRBJ1-1 TRBD1 . TRBV6-5 CASSYKLGTAEAFF TGTGCCAGCAGTTACAAGTTGGGGACAGCCGAAGCTTTCTTT
TRBJ2-7 . . TRBV28 CASSYHTGSYEQYF TGTGCCAGCAGTTACCACACAGGGTCCTACGAGCAGTACTTC
TRBJ1-2 TRBD1 once TRBV10-2 CASRSDRQGYGYTF TGCGCCAGCAGATCGGACCGACAGGGATATGGCTACACCTTC
TRBJ2-5 TRBD1 . TRBV2 CASMGPGQGLQETQYF TGTGCCAGCATGGGACCGGGACAGGGGTTGCAAGAGACCCAGTACTTC
TRBJ1-1 TRBD1 . TRBV4-1 CASRGTGGLRKNTEAFF TGCGCCAGCCGGGGGACAGGGGGCTTACGGAAGAACACTGAAGCTTTCTTT
TRBJ2-7 . . TRBV6-2/TRBV6-3 CASSYGPTYEQYF TGTGCCAGCAGTTACGGCCCCACGTACGAGCAGTACTTC
TRBJ2-3 . . TRBV4-1 CASGSKGHLTDTQYF TGCGCCAGCGGTTCGAAAGGACACCTCACAGATACGCAGTATTTT
TRBJ1-4 . once TRBV5-1 CASSLPQGIEEKLFF TGCGCCAGCAGCTTACCCCAGGGGATAGAAGAAAAACTGTTTTTT
TRBJ2-3 TRBD2 . TRBV11-3 CASIVAGDPDTQYF TGTGCCAGCATCGTAGCGGGAGACCCAGATACGCAGTATTTT
TRBJ1-1 . . TRBV5-4 CASRSDRRSEAFF TGTGCCAGCAGGTCGGACAGACGAAGTGAAGCTTTCTTT
TRBJ2-3 TRBD2 . TRBV6-4 CASRRTSGSTDTQYF TGTGCCAGCCGGCGGACTAGCGGTAGCACAGATACGCAGTATTTT
TRBJ2-6 . . TRBV4-2 CASSPNPQAGANVLTF TGTGCCAGCAGCCCCAACCCCCAGGCTGGGGCCAACGTCCTGACTTTC
TRBJ1-1 . . TRBV6-5 CASSYAVSGGTEAFF TGTGCCAGCAGTTATGCGGTTAGCGGGGGCACTGAAGCTTTCTTT
TRBJ2-1 . . TRBV3-1/TRBV3-2 CASSPRYNEQFF TGTGCCAGCAGCCCGAGATACAATGAGCAGTTCTTC
TRBJ1-1 . . TRBV20-1 CSASPPGLRNTEAFF TGCAGTGCTAGTCCCCCTGGGCTTAGGAACACTGAAGCTTTCTTT